This T cell receptor (beta chain) was sequenced in a study of blood T cells in healthy people across ages. CDR1 SQVTM and CDR2 ANQGSEA come from the germline V gene. Between the trimmed V and J ends, which lost 1 base and 8 bases, there was a span of 20 bases. The CDR3 is 15 residues long. Combining a sample-barcoded 5' primer with a J-beta primer mix, a second PCR ran for 7 to 11 cycles. Using its own MiXCR run on the 5' RACE reads, TCRdb lists one record per CDR3 protein. This sample has hundreds of thousands of distinct CDR3 sequences, with 45% to 65% found just once. Of note for this clonotype: As yet, its antigen is unknown.

Study conclusions and caveats: A roughly linear age-dependent decrease characterized TCR beta diversity per million T cells.

Samples had at least 6 million PBMCs isolated from them. Sequencing used blood. The clonotype was recovered from a man in his 60s in good health. The rearrangement links TRBV29-1 to TRBJ1-2; D is unresolved. CDR3 bases: TGCAGCGTTGAAGGTGGTATCGGGATTTTCCACGGCTACACCTTC. It yields the protein CSVEGGIGIFHGYTF.